This passage covers 20 T cell receptor beta chains from one sample sequenced in a study of tumor-infiltrating lymphocytes in primary liver carcinoma. Synthesis of TCR beta cDNA was carried out from approximately 500 ng total RNA with a constant-region primer. Three rounds of nested multiplex PCR with slightly modified ARM-PCR produced TCR beta libraries. With TRBV1-TRBV30 forward primers and a C-beta reverse primer, the first two PCR rounds were run for 10 cycles each. Each CDR3 protein is one row after TCRdb ran MiXCR on the multiplex PCR reads. Among just over 300,000 distinct CDR3 sequences listed, nearly 60% were seen once. The researchers obtained blood RNA from unsorted whole blood and also extracted germline DNA. Source material: peripheral blood. The receptors originated from a woman aged 25 to 39 with primary liver carcinoma and hepatitis B virus infection.

This chain connects TRBV4-1 to TRBJ2-2; D might be TRBD2 (6 bases). The V gene lost 4 bases and the J gene lost 4 bases, with 22 bases spanning the gap. CDR3 length: 18 amino acids. Germline V lookup: CDR1 MGHRA, CDR2 YSYEKL. This CDR3 reads CASSRLGGGLGSTGELFF. The CDR3 coding sequence is TGCGCCAGCAGCCGGTTGGGGGGTGGTCTGGGCAGCACCGGGGAGCTGTTTTTT.

The rearrangement links TRBV6-5 to TRBJ1-6, with D perhaps TRBD1 (5 bases). Trimming cost V 8 bases and J 7 bases, with 15 bases left between them. The CDR3 runs 14 residues. CDR1 MNHEY and CDR2 SVGAGI come from the germline V gene. The CDR3 DNA reads as TGTGCCAGCTGCCGAACAGGCTGGAATTCACCCCTCCACTTT. As protein: CASCRTGWNSPLHF.

Details on this clonotype: The CDR3 does not close with the conserved phenylalanine or tryptophan, likely indicating a read error. The rearrangement joins TRBV12-3 or TRBV12-4 to TRBJ2-1, with 12 nucleotides matching TRBD2. The CDR3 loop spans 14 amino acids. V gave up 6 bases and J gave up 8 bases; unmatched junction bases: 5. Here the CDR3 reads CASRASGRADEQFL. The CDR3 DNA follows: TGTGCCAGCAGAGCTAGCGGGAGGGCCGATGAGCAGTTCTTA.

For this clonotype: Germline is not matched at one junction end, which may reflect a read error. The chain uses TRBV4-2 and TRBJ2-1; no clear D. The CDR3 length is 13 residues. Germline-derived CDR1 and CDR2 are LGHNA and YNFKEQ. The chain's CDR3 is CANSYSSANEQFF. The DNA of the CDR3 is TGTGCCAACAGCTACAGCAGCGCCAATGAGCAGTTCTTC.

This clonotype was counted ten times or more. The rearrangement links TRBV29-1 to TRBJ2-5; 8 bases line up with TRBD1. The CDR3 totals 14 residues. J gave up 5 bases and V 6 bases, and 11 bases lay outside the gene matches. The germline V gene encodes CDR1 SQVTM and CDR2 ANQGSEA. CDR3 amino acids: CSVLWTGREETQYF. CDR3 in DNA: TGCAGCGTCCTCTGGACAGGGCGTGAGGAGACCCAGTACTTC.

The V call is TRBV4-2, the J call TRBJ1-2, with a weak D call TRBD1 (5 bases). Germline CDR1 is LGHNA and CDR2 is YNFKEQ. V lost 1 base and J 4 bases, leaving 19 bases between the germline ends. This CDR3 is 17 amino acids long. The CDR3 region is CASSQGTGSVKVYGYTF. CDR3 bases: TGTGCCAGCAGCCAAGGAACAGGTTCCGTAAAAGTCTATGGCTACACCTTC.

As regards this clonotype: The conserved phenylalanine or tryptophan is not found at the CDR3 terminus, so this likely reflects a read error. The rearrangement joins TRBV6-6 to TRBJ2-7, with unresolved D. The CDR3 loop spans 12 amino acids. Trimming stripped 3 bases from V and 6 bases from J, with 9 bases between. Germline CDR1 is MNHNY and CDR2 is SVGAGI (reference sequence). The CDR3 DNA reads TGTGCCAGCAGTTATACGGGCAGCGAGCAGTACTCC. Protein sequence: CASSYTGSEQYS.

The V and J genes are TRBV6-6 and TRBJ2-7, with D possibly TRBD2 on 6 matching bases. The germline V gene has CDR1 MNHNY and CDR2 SVGAGI (reference sequence). Trimming took off 7 bases at V and 5 bases at J, with 21 bases between the two ends. CDR3 length equals 15 residues. DNA for the CDR3: TGTGCCAGCAACGGGGGACGCCCGGGGATCAACGAGCAGTACTTC. Translated, it gives CASNGGRPGINEQYF.

The chain joins TRBV14 to TRBJ2-2; D is possibly TRBD1 (5 bases). The CDR3 has 14 residues. V gave up 5 bases and J gave up 6 bases, with 13 bases separating them. The germline V gene has CDR1 SGHDN and CDR2 FVKESK. The CDR3, as DNA: TGTGCCAGCAGCATAGGACACGTCGCCGGGGAGCTGTTTTTT. Encoded protein: CASSIGHVAGELFF.

In its sample, this clonotype was seen a few times. The chain joins TRBV30 to TRBJ1-2; 8 bases are shared with TRBD1. V trimming: 2 bases; J trimming: 4 bases; junction bases outside the gene matches: 6. Germline values: CDR1 GTSNPN, CDR2 SVGIG (reference sequence). CDR3 size: 14 residues. This chain's CDR3 is CAWSLMTGAYGYTF. The CDR3, as DNA: TGTGCCTGGAGTCTAATGACAGGGGCCTATGGCTACACCTTC.

In regard to this clonotype: A single base separates this from a much larger clone, so it may be a read error. The chain recombines TRBV12-3 or TRBV12-4 with TRBJ1-5; D perhaps matches TRBD1 (5 bases). There are 16 residues in the CDR3. CDR3: CASSFRGANLNQLQHF. For the CDR3, the DNA is TGTGCCAGCAGTTTCCGCGGGGCGAACCTCAATCAGCTCCAGCATTTT.

A note on this clonotype: A read error may account for a junction end that differs from germline. V gene TRBV5-4 combines with J gene TRBJ2-1; D is unclear. Germline V lookup: CDR1 SGHNT, CDR2 YYREEE (reference sequence). This CDR3 contains 14 residues. The chain's CDR3 is CASSLGLSYNEHFF. CDR3 nucleotide sequence: TGTGCCAGCAGCTTGGGTCTCTCCTACAATGAGCACTTCTTC. The full variable domain, in which reference TRBV5-4 and TRBJ2-1 provide the parts outside the CDR3, is ETGVTQSPTHLIKTRGQQVTLRCSSQSGHNTVSWYQQALGQGPQFIFQYYREEENGRGNFPPRFSGLQFPNYSSELNVNALELDDSALYLCASSLGLSYNEHFFGPGTRLTVL.

This clonotype appeared many times. J is TRBJ1-2 and V is TRBV29-1, with D unclear. V was shortened by 6 bases and J by 7 bases, with 21 bases between the two germline ends. Germline CDR1 is SQVTM and CDR2 is ANQGSEA. This CDR3 is 14 amino acids long. The CDR3 spells CSVNEATGMGGYTF. The CDR3, as DNA: TGCAGCGTCAATGAGGCCACGGGAATGGGTGGCTACACCTTC. Full variable domain (outside the CDR3, taken from reference TRBV29-1 and TRBJ1-2): SAVISQKPSRDICQRGTSLTIQCQVDSQVTMMFWYRQQPGQSLTLIATANQGSEATYESGFVIDKFPISRPNLTFSTLTVSNMSPEDSSIYLCSVNEATGMGGYTFGSGTRLTVV.

The table lists this clonotype with many counts. The chain recombines TRBV6-5 with TRBJ1-1; D might be TRBD1 (6 bases). Germline values: CDR1 MNHEY, CDR2 SVGAGI. CDR3 length: 14 residues. V shed 5 bases and J shed 1 base, with 11 bases lying between them. Here the CDR3 reads CASSRVTGNTEAFF. The CDR3 DNA follows: TGTGCCAGCAGTCGGGTGACAGGGAACACTGAAGCTTTCTTT.

This clonotype turned up a few times. This chain joins TRBV6-6 and TRBJ2-7; the D gene is possibly TRBD2 (6 bases). Trimming took 7 bases from V and 6 from J, leaving 10 bases between them. Germline V gene lookup returns CDR1 MNHNY and CDR2 SVGAGI (reference sequence). The CDR3 is made up of 11 amino acids. In DNA form, the CDR3 reads TGTGCCAGCACGGTGGGAGGCGAGCAGTACTTC. Translation gives CASTVGGEQYF.

The sample holds many counts of this clonotype. The rearrangement links TRBV29-1 to TRBJ2-2; D is unresolved. V shed 2 bases and J shed 6 bases, with 13 bases lying between them. Per the germline V gene, CDR1 is SQVTM and CDR2 is ANQGSEA. The CDR3 loop spans 14 amino acids. The CDR3 loop reads CSVERGISPGELFF. DNA of the CDR3: TGCAGCGTTGAACGTGGGATCTCTCCCGGGGAGCTGTTTTTT.

A note on this clonotype: A read error may explain this, as a much larger clone is one base away. The J gene is TRBJ2-1, the V gene TRBV29-1, with D possibly matching TRBD2 (5 bases). The CDR3 consists of 16 residues. Germline V gene data show CDR1 as SQVTM and CDR2 as ANQGSEA. CDR3 DNA: TGCAACGTTGAAGGAGCGGCTTTGAGCTCCTACAATGAGCAGTTCTTC. As protein: CNVEGAALSSYNEQFF.

This clonotype occurred a few times. This chain uses TRBV12-5 with TRBJ2-3; no clear D gene. Germline CDR1 is LGHNT and CDR2 is FRNRAP. The CDR3 has 13 amino acids. V lost 1 base, J lost 2 bases, and 4 bases lay in between. CDR3 DNA sequence: TGTGCTAGTGGTTTGGACACCACAGATACGCAGTATTTT. Amino acids: CASGLDTTDTQYF.

A few counts support this clonotype. Just one base apart from a much larger clone, this may be a read error. The chain uses TRBV12-3 or TRBV12-4 and TRBJ2-3, with D perhaps matching TRBD2 (6 bases). The CDR3 extends over 12 amino acids. The CDR3: CVSMPGEDTQYF. CDR3 coding DNA: TGTGTCAGCATGCCGGGGGAGGATACGCAGTATTTT.

A remark on this clonotype: This sequence may be a read error, since a much larger clone differs from it by one base. This chain connects TRBV6-5 to TRBJ1-6; perhaps TRBD1 as D (5 bases). The CDR3 length is 16 residues. Germline V CDR1 and CDR2: MNHEY, SVGAGI. Here the CDR3 reads CASSPGPSSGSSLLHF. The CDR3 region has the DNA TGTGCCAGCAGTCCGGGACCCTCCTCCGGGAGTTCACTCCTCCACTTT.